This TCR beta chain was identified during a study of Graves' ophthalmopathy and Graves' hyperthyroidism. Study observations and caveats: Discrimination between ophthalmopathy and stable hyperthyroidism by a 13-signature model showed 87.88% sensitivity and about 80% specificity. Most expanded clonotypes from thyroid (those above 0.001 frequency) were also found in blood.

RNA transcripts were the template, and TCR beta CDR3 regions were amplified from them. Following a first-round RT-PCR that used HTBI primers, a second-round multiplex PCR was carried out. In TCRdb, the multiplex PCR reads were re-called with MiXCR into one record per CDR3 protein. The sample has 1 million to 1.3 million distinct CDR3 sequences; about 40% are singletons. This clonotype was counted many times. What it recognizes is unknown. Aged 18 to 65, hyperthyroidism patients had been newly diagnosed, with under 2 months' duration. Clinical symptoms, serum thyroxine, TRAb, thyroid ultrasound and orbital computed tomography formed the basis of diagnosis. V lost 4 bases and J 1 base, leaving 11 bases between the germline ends. CDR1 SGDLS and CDR2 YYNGEE come from the germline V gene. The CDR3 runs to 14 residues.

Sequenced: peripheral blood or thyroid tissue (not recorded which). The genes are TRBV9 and TRBJ2-5; D may be TRBD1 (6 bases). This TCR came from an adult man with Graves' hyperthyroidism. The CDR3 here is CASSSAGVQETQYF. CDR3 bases: TGTGCCAGCAGCTCCGCAGGGGTCCAAGAGACCCAGTACTTC.